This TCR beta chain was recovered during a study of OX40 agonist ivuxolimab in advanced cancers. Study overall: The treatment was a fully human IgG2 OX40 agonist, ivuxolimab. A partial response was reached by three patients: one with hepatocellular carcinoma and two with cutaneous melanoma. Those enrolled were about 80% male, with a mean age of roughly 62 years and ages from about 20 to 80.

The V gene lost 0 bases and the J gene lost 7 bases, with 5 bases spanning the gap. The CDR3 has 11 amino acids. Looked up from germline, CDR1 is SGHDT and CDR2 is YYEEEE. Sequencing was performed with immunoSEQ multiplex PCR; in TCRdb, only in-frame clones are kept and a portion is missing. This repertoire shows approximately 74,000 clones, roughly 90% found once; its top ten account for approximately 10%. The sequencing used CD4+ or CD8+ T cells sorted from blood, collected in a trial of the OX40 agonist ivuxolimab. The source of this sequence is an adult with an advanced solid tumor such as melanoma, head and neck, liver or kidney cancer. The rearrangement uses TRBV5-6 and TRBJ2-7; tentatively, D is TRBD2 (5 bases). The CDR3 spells CASSLAGEQYF. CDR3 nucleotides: TGTGCCAGCAGCTTGGCGGGGGAGCAGTACTTC.